The present entry profiles one TCR beta chain with its context. Original methodology: From reference gene primer amplification, estimates of nucleated cell counts were derived. Profiled with immunoSEQ multiplex PCR; TCRdb holds only in-frame clones, not every one. V, J and clone size were drawn from that table, and D and trimming were deduced from the DNA. The table records about 350,000 clones, 75% to 90% of them present only once. While infection was still active, Seattle patients were enrolled and then followed longitudinally. This sample was included in a study of blood T cell repertoires in COVID-19. Germline lookup yields CDR1 SGHRS and CDR2 YFSETQ. This CDR3 contains 15 residues. V lost 1 base and J 1 base, leaving 11 bases between the germline ends.

Sequencing input: peripheral blood. The TCR sequence derives from a woman aged 50 to 60 with COVID-19, enrolled during active disease. The chain recombines TRBV5-1 with TRBJ1-1; D is possibly TRBD1 (5 bases). For the CDR3, the DNA is TGCGCCAGCAGCTTGAAAGGGGCGAGGAACACTGAAGCTTTCTTT. Encoded protein: CASSLKGARNTEAFF.